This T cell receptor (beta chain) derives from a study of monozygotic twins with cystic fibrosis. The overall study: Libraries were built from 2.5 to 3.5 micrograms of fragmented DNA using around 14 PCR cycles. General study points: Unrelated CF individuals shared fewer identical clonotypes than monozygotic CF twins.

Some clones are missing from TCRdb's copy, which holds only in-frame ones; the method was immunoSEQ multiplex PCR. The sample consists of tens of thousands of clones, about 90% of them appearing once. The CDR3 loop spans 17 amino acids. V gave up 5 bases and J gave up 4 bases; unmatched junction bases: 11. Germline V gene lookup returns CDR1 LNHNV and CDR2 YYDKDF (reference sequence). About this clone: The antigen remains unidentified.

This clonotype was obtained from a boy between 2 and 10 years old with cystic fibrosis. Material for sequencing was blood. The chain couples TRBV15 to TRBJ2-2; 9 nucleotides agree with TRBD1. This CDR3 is CATSLLAGTGITGELFF. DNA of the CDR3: TGTGCCACCAGCCTACTGGCAGGGACAGGGATCACCGGGGAGCTGTTTTTT.